One sample yielded the 20 T cell receptor beta chains listed below, sequenced in a study of blood T cell repertoires in COVID-19. The method was immunoSEQ multiplex PCR; TCRdb's version includes in-frame clones alone and lacks a portion of them. The sample lists approximately 330,000 clones, around 90% seen once, with approximately 9.4% in the top ten. The sample was peripheral blood. These receptors came from a man between 25 and 39 years old with COVID-19, enrolled during active disease.

This clone was detected once. V usage is TRBV20-1 and J usage is TRBJ2-5; D gene uncertain. The CDR3 runs to 11 residues. The germline V gene encodes CDR1 DFQATT and CDR2 SNEGSKA (reference sequence). Trimming shortened V by 5 bases and J by 4 bases, and 8 bases separated the two germline ends. The CDR3 protein is CSAGPLETQYF. CDR3 nucleotides: TGCAGTGCTGGCCCCCTAGAGACCCAGTACTTC.

The chain employs TRBV20-1 and TRBJ1-1; D might be TRBD1 (5 bases). CDR3 length equals 15 residues. Trimming left V 3 bases short and J 0 bases short, with 14 bases between. Germline V gene sequence: CDR1 DFQATT, CDR2 SNEGSKA (reference sequence). The CDR3 loop is CSASNPDRLNTEAFF. The CDR3 region has the DNA TGCAGTGCTAGTAACCCCGACAGATTGAACACTGAAGCTTTCTTT.

The CDR3 nucleotides read TGTGCCAGTAGTTCTCGGACACTCTCCTACAATGAGCAGTTCTTC. It translates to CASSSRTLSYNEQFF. The chain links TRBV19 to TRBJ2-1; a weak D match, TRBD1 (5 bases). V was clipped by 5 bases and J by 0 bases, with 11 bases between them. The V gene's germline CDR1 is LNHDA and CDR2 SQIVND (reference sequence). The CDR3 loop spans 15 amino acids.

The rearrangement joins TRBV27 to TRBJ2-3, with a tentative D call TRBD1 (5 bases). From germline, CDR1 is MNHEY and CDR2 SMNVEV (reference sequence). Trimming removed 2 bases at V and 10 bases at J, with 10 bases between. CDR3 length equals 12 residues. CDR3 amino acids: CASSLRGGAQYF. Here the CDR3 DNA reads TGTGCCAGCAGTTTAAGGGGTGGAGCGCAGTATTTT.

The chain's CDR3 is CASSERKWYGRDTDTQYF. In DNA, the CDR3 is TGTGCCAGCAGTGAAAGGAAATGGTACGGACGGGACACAGATACGCAGTATTTT. The gene calls are TRBV6-1 and TRBJ2-3, with a possible D match to TRBD2 (5 bases). The CDR3 length is 18 residues. Germline V CDR1 and CDR2: MNHNS, SASEGT. V dropped 2 bases and J dropped 2 bases, with 20 bases sitting between them.

The chain carries TRBV7-9 and TRBJ2-5; D may be TRBD2 (6 bases). CDR1 and CDR2 (germline): SEHNR, FQNEAQ (reference sequence). The CDR3 contains 15 residues. Trimming left V 4 bases short and J 1 base short, with 13 bases between. In DNA form, the CDR3 reads TGTGCCAGCAGCTACGCGGGATTAGGCCAAGAGACCCAGTACTTC. Translation gives CASSYAGLGQETQYF.

The chain is built from TRBV18 and TRBJ1-1; D unclear. This CDR3 is built from 15 residues. The V end was cut by 4 bases, the J end by 0 bases, with 12 bases between. Germline CDR1 and CDR2: KGHSH and LQKENI. CDR3 nucleotide sequence: TGTGCCAGCTCACAAGTGGAGTATTTGAACACTGAAGCTTTCTTT. This translates into CASSQVEYLNTEAFF.

J is TRBJ1-2 and V is TRBV19, with D possibly TRBD1 on 6 matching bases. The CDR3 is 14 amino acids. Trimming took off 9 bases at V and 6 bases at J, with 20 bases between the two ends. Germline CDR1 LNHDA, CDR2 SQIVND (reference sequence). The chain's CDR3 is CASVTWTRGDGYTF. The DNA for the CDR3 is TGTGCCAGCGTTACGTGGACCAGGGGTGATGGCTACACCTTC.

V usage is TRBV11-1 and J usage is TRBJ2-1, with a weak D call TRBD2 (5 bases). Germline CDR1 and CDR2: SGHAT and FQDESV (reference sequence). The CDR3 sequence is 15 residues long. V lost 5 bases and J lost 2, with 13 bases in between. The CDR3 reads CASSGSGWAYNEQFF. The CDR3 DNA follows: TGTGCCAGCAGCGGGTCGGGATGGGCCTACAATGAGCAGTTCTTC.

The chain employs TRBV29-1 and TRBJ1-1, with 8 bases aligning to TRBD1. Trimming took 4 bases from V and 2 from J; bases not matched to a gene: 3. Germline V gene lookup returns CDR1 SQVTM and CDR2 ANQGSEA. The CDR3 extends over 13 amino acids. The CDR3 reads CSVGQGFNTEAFF. The CDR3, as DNA: TGCAGCGTTGGACAGGGGTTCAACACTGAAGCTTTCTTT.

Only a few counts were recorded for this clone. V is TRBV12-3 or TRBV12-4 and J is TRBJ2-3; no clear D gene. The CDR3 totals 13 residues. The germline V and J ends were trimmed by 2 bases and 0 bases, with 3 bases remaining between them. The CDR3 sequence: CASSLLSTDTQYF. The CDR3 region has the DNA TGTGCCAGCAGTTTACTTAGCACAGATACGCAGTATTTT.

The chain uses TRBV2 and TRBJ2-5, with D perhaps TRBD1 (5 bases). This CDR3 has 20 residues. Germline V CDR1 and CDR2: SNHLY, FYNNEI. Trimming cost V 6 bases and J 2 bases, with 31 bases left between them. This CDR3 is CASRRNGHRSLIGRQETQYF. CDR3 bases: TGTGCCAGCAGGCGAAATGGACACCGAAGTCTGATTGGAAGGCAAGAGACCCAGTACTTC.

The V gene is TRBV5-1, the J gene TRBJ2-5; TRBD2 agrees at 14 bases. The germline gives CDR1 SGHRS, CDR2 YFSETQ. The CDR3 is made up of 19 amino acids. Trimming cost V 2 bases and J 2 bases; bases outside gene matches: 11. CDR3 bases: TGCGCCAGCAGCTTTGCCGCGACTAGCGGGGGGGGTCCGCAAGAGACCCAGTACTTC. Encoded protein: CASSFAATSGGGPQETQYF.

On this clone: Compared with germline, one end of the junction differs, possibly owing to a read error. The chain is built from TRBV7-8 and TRBJ2-2, with 8 bases that match TRBD1. CDR3 length: 17 residues. Germline V lookup: CDR1 SGHVS, CDR2 FQNEAQ. The CDR3: CASSLGGPAGGSGELFF. CDR3 in DNA: TGTGCCAGCAGTTTAGGAGGGCCCGCAGGGGGCAGCGGGGAGCTGTTTTTT.

The CDR3 sequence is CASSLAGQGNGYTF. For the CDR3, the DNA is TGTGCCAGCAGCTTAGCCGGACAGGGAAATGGCTACACCTTC. The rearrangement links TRBV7-3 to TRBJ1-2; TRBD1 matches at 8 bases. The CDR3 has 14 amino acids. V dropped 2 bases and J dropped 6; count of bases not matched to a gene: 5. Germline V gene sequence: CDR1 SGHTA, CDR2 FQGTGA.

The V and J genes are TRBV9 and TRBJ1-6; TRBD1 aligns across 8 bases. V trimming: 4 bases; J trimming: 7 bases; junction bases outside the gene matches: 7. CDR1 is SGDLS and CDR2 is YYNGEE in the germline V gene. There are 15 residues in the CDR3. CDR3 amino acids: CASSTRQGWNSPLHF. The CDR3 DNA follows: TGTGCCAGCAGCACCCGACAGGGGTGGAATTCACCCCTCCACTTT. Combining the CDR3 with reference TRBV9 and TRBJ1-6 gives the whole variable domain DSGVTQTPKHLITATGQRVTLRCSPRSGDLSVYWYQQSLDQGLQFLIQYYNGEERAKGNILERFSAQQFPDLHSELNLSSLELGDSALYFCASSTRQGWNSPLHFGNGTRLTVT.

This chain uses TRBV19 with TRBJ2-7, with a tentative D call TRBD1 (7 bases). Looked up from germline, CDR1 is LNHDA and CDR2 is SQIVND (reference sequence). The germline V and J ends were trimmed by 2 bases and 3 bases, with 14 bases remaining between them. CDR3 size: 15 residues. CDR3 amino acids: CASSIRAGGSYEQYF. CDR3 coding DNA: TGTGCCAGTAGTATACGTGCAGGGGGGAGCTACGAGCAGTACTTC.

This clone was found once. The CDR3 nucleotides read TGTGCCAGCAGCCAAGGGACATATGAGCAGTTCTTC. Its protein product is CASSQGTYEQFF. V gene TRBV11-3 combines with J gene TRBJ2-1; TRBD1 might be the D (6 bases). Between the trimmed V and J ends, which lost 5 bases and 8 bases, there was a span of 10 bases. CDR1 and CDR2 (germline): SGHNT, YENEEA. The CDR3 is 12 residues long.

This clone appeared a single time. The rearrangement joins TRBV29-1 to TRBJ1-4, with D perhaps matching TRBD1 (5 bases). The germline V gene has CDR1 SQVTM and CDR2 ANQGSEA. The CDR3 length is 13 residues. Trimming removed 5 bases from V and 7 bases from J, with 14 bases in between. CDR3 residues: CSVTTTGGEKLFF. The CDR3 region has the DNA TGCAGCGTTACGACAACCGGGGGTGAAAAACTGTTTTTT.

This clone was picked up many times. The chain couples TRBV19 to TRBJ2-2; TRBD1 aligns across 10 bases. The length of the CDR3 is 18 residues. V was clipped by 3 bases and J by 6 bases; unmatched bases: 13. Germline V gene lookup returns CDR1 LNHDA and CDR2 SQIVND (reference sequence). The CDR3 reads CASSIPEGTGARSGELFF. The CDR3 nucleotides read TGTGCCAGTAGTATTCCGGAAGGGACAGGGGCGAGATCCGGGGAGCTGTTTTTT.